Sequencing of this T cell receptor (beta chain) was carried out in a study of CD8 T cells in ankylosing spondylitis. One entry per CDR3 protein results from TCRdb running MiXCR on the 5' RACE reads. The data show fewer than 550,000 distinct CDR3 sequences, about 5.4% seen once. Study findings and constraints: Blood from ankylosing spondylitis patients appeared to carry a characteristic roughly 8-variant TCR beta motif.

CDR1 is LGHNA and CDR2 is YSLEER in the germline V gene. This CDR3 is 15 amino acids long. The V end lost 0 bases, the J end lost 2 bases, and 8 bases lay between the germline ends. At least ten counts were recorded for this clonotype. Its cognate antigen is unknown. This receptor was identified in a male donor with ankylosing spondylitis. The chain links TRBV4-3 to TRBJ2-1; D unresolved. Sequencing was performed on blood, either unsorted or a sorted T cell fraction (not recorded which). This CDR3 reads CASSQEHSPYNEQFF. Here the CDR3 DNA reads TGCGCCAGCAGCCAAGAGCACTCACCCTACAATGAGCAGTTCTTC.